This section outlines one T cell receptor (beta chain) sequence together with its context. Its specificity is not known. This sample was taken from a study of shared clonotypes between healthy human individuals. On the study more broadly: Plates per donor: three CD4 naive, three CD4 memory, two CD8 naive, one CD8 memory. The study, taken as a whole, reports: Clonotypes which were not shared had lower generation probabilities than clonotypes that all four donors shared.

Naive CD8 cells, CD45RO-negative and positively selected for CCR7, excluded terminally differentiated effector memory CD45RA+ cells. All of the donors resided in Nashville, Tennessee, and each was a Caucasian adult. Sequencing used immunoSEQ multiplex PCR; TCRdb keeps in-frame clones, though not all of them. The sample shows about 2.1 million clones, around 93% of them seen only once. Per germline, CDR1 SEHNR and CDR2 FQNEAQ (reference sequence). The CDR3 runs to 16 residues. The germline V and J ends were trimmed by 0 bases and 0 bases, with 9 bases remaining between them. The sample comprised naive CD8+ T cells from PBMCs. The receptor comes from a man aged 18 to 30 in good health. Some clones in this sample may be carry-over from other donors' samples. The gene calls are TRBV7-9 and TRBJ1-3; D uncertain. The CDR3 DNA reads as TGTGCCAGCAGCTTAGCGCGCAGGCCCTCTGGAAACACCATATATTTT. Protein product: CASSLARRPSGNTIYF.